This T cell receptor (beta chain) derives from a study of blood T cell repertoires in COVID-19. Turning to the study itself: Samples representing acute and convalescent COVID-19 were sourced from the United States, Italy and Spain. Nucleic acid was either cDNA or gDNA, and it came from T cells, B-cell-depleted T cells, or PBMCs.

Methods used by the authors: The authors estimated nucleated cell counts from reference gene primer amplification. The method was immunoSEQ multiplex PCR; TCRdb's version includes in-frame clones alone and lacks a portion of them. The D gene and trimming were derived from the DNA, and the V and J assignments and clone size from that table. Among roughly 180,000 clones listed, under 85% were seen once. After removal of 2 bases from V and 5 bases from J, the junction contained 7 bases not matched to a gene. The length of the CDR3 is 16 residues. The V gene's germline CDR1 is MNHEY and CDR2 SVGAGI. V usage is TRBV6-5 and J usage is TRBJ2-1, with 9 positions matching TRBD1. Sequences were obtained from peripheral blood. This receptor was obtained from a man aged 60 to 69 with active or convalescent COVID-19. The CDR3 DNA is TGTGCCAGCAGTTACCTCTCTGGACAGGGGAACAATGAGCAGTTCTTC. This codes for CASSYLSGQGNNEQFF.